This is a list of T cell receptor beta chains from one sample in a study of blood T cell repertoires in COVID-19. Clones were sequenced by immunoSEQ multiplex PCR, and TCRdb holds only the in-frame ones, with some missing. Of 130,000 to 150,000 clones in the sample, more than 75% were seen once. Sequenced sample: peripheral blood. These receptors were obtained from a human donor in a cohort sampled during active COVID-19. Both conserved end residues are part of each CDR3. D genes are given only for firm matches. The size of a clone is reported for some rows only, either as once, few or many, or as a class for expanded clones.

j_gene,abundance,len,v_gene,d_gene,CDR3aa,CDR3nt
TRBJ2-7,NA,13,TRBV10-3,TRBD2,CAINLGAGYEQYF,TGTGCCATCAATCTAGGAGCGGGGTACGAGCAGTACTTC
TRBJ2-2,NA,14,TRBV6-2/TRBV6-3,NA,CASSWQVNTGELFF,TGTGCCAGCAGTTGGCAGGTGAACACCGGGGAGCTGTTTTTT
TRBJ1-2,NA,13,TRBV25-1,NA,CASSVGANYGYTF,TGTGCCAGCAGCGTCGGAGCTAACTATGGCTACACCTTC
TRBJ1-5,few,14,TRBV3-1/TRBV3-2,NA,CASSQEGGNQPQHF,TGTGCCAGCAGCCAAGAAGGGGGCAATCAGCCCCAGCATTTT
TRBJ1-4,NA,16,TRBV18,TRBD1,CASSPSQQGTNEKLFF,TGTGCCAGCTCACCGTCTCAACAGGGGACTAATGAAAAACTGTTTTTT
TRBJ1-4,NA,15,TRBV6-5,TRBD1,CASSPGWDSNEKLFF,TGTGCCAGCAGTCCGGGCTGGGACAGCAATGAAAAACTGTTTTTT
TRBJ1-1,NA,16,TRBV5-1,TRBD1,CASRGGPDRAVTEAFF,TGCGCCAGCAGGGGGGGCCCGGACAGGGCAGTCACTGAAGCTTTCTTT
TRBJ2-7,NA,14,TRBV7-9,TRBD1,CASSEQGPTYEQYF,TGTGCCAGCAGCGAACAGGGGCCCACCTACGAGCAGTACTTC
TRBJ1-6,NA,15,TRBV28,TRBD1,CASSPPGTGVSPLHF,TGTGCCAGCAGTCCACCCGGGACAGGGGTTTCACCCCTCCACTTT
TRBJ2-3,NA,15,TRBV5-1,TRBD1,CASSLAGQGTDTQYF,TGCGCCAGCAGCTTGGCGGGACAGGGAACAGATACGCAGTATTTT
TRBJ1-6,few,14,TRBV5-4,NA,CASSLDRVISPLHF,TGTGCCAGCAGCTTGGACAGGGTCATTTCACCCCTCCACTTT
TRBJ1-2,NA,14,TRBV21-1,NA,CASSTTEEGDGYTF,TGTGCCAGCAGCACGACCGAGGAGGGAGATGGCTACACCTTC
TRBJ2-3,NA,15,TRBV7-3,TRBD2,CASSLGGRAVDTQYF,TGTGCCAGCAGCTTAGGCGGGAGGGCCGTCGATACGCAGTATTTT
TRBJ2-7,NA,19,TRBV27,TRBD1,CASSLRWTGGSGEAYEQYF,TGTGCCAGCAGTTTAAGGTGGACAGGGGGCTCGGGTGAGGCCTACGAGCAGTACTTC
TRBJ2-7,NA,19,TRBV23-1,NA,CASSHLPASRDGGSYEQYF,TGCGCCAGCAGTCACCTTCCCGCTTCCCGGGACGGGGGCTCCTACGAGCAGTACTTC
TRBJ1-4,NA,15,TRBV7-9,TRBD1,CASSFGTVRDEKLFF,TGTGCCAGCAGCTTCGGGACAGTGAGGGATGAAAAACTGTTTTTT
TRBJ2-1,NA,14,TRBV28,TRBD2,CASRLGGRNNEQFF,TGTGCCAGCAGGCTCGGGGGGAGAAACAATGAGCAGTTCTTC
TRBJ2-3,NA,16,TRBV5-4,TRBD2,CASSYETSGRPNTQYF,TGTGCCAGCAGTTACGAGACTAGCGGGAGGCCTAATACGCAGTATTTT
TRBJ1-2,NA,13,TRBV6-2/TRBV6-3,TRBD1,CASSRTGGSGYTF,TGTGCCAGCAGTCGGACAGGGGGAAGCGGCTACACCTTC
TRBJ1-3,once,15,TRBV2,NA,CASSEGGRSGNTIYF,TGTGCCAGCAGTGAAGGGGGGCGCTCTGGAAACACCATATATTTT
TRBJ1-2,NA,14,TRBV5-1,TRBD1,CASSSTGQGDGYTF,TGCGCCAGCAGCTCAACAGGACAGGGTGATGGCTACACCTTC
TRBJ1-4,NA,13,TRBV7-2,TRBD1,CASSLQGVEKLFF,TGTGCCAGCAGCTTACAGGGGGTTGAAAAACTGTTTTTT
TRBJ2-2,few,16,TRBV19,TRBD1,CASRAQGSSNTGELFF,TGTGCCAGTAGGGCACAGGGGTCCTCGAACACCGGGGAGCTGTTTTTT
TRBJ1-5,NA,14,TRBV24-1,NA,CATSDSESLQPQHF,TGTGCCACCAGTGATTCTGAATCGCTACAGCCCCAGCATTTT
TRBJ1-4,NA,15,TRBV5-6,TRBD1,CASSIRGRGREKLFF,TGTGCCAGCAGCATCAGGGGGCGGGGGAGAGAAAAACTGTTTTTT
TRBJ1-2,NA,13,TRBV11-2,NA,CASSPRVGGGYTF,TGTGCCAGCAGCCCCAGGGTAGGGGGAGGCTACACCTTC
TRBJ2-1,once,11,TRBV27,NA,CASHRDNEQFF,TGTGCCAGCCACAGAGACAATGAGCAGTTCTTC
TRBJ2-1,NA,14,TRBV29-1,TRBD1,CSVGNRGQTNEQFF,TGCAGCGTTGGAAACAGGGGGCAAACCAATGAGCAGTTCTTC
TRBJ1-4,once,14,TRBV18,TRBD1,CASSPGQGSEKLFF,TGTGCCAGCTCACCCGGACAGGGGAGTGAAAAACTGTTTTTT
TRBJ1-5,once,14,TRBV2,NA,CATRRGLSNQPQHF,TGTGCCACCCGGCGGGGTCTTAGCAATCAGCCCCAGCATTTT
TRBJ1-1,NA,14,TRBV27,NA,CASSLRWGDTEAFF,TGTGCCAGCAGTTTAAGATGGGGGGACACTGAAGCTTTCTTT
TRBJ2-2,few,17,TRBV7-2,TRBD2,CASSLVLAGANTGELFF,TGTGCCAGCAGCTTAGTGCTAGCGGGAGCGAACACCGGGGAGCTGTTTTTT
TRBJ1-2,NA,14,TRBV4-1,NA,CASSQEREGGGYTF,TGCGCCAGCAGCCAAGAGAGGGAGGGAGGTGGCTACACCTTC
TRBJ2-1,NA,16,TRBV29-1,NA,CSVEEAARGTYNEQFF,TGCAGCGTTGAAGAAGCGGCCAGGGGAACCTACAATGAGCAGTTCTTC
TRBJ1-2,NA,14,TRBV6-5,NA,CASSYRGLGVGYTF,TGTGCCAGCAGTTACCGCGGGCTCGGCGTTGGCTACACCTTC
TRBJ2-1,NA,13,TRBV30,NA,CAWRIDSYNEQFF,TGTGCCTGGAGAATAGACAGCTACAATGAGCAGTTCTTC
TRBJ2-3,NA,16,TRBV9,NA,CASSVEASLSTDTQYF,TGTGCCAGCAGCGTAGAAGCTTCCTTGAGCACAGATACGCAGTATTTT
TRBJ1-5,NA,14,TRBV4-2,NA,CASSLTGANQPQHF,TGTGCCAGCAGCCTAACAGGCGCCAATCAGCCCCAGCATTTT
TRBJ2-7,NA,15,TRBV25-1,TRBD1,CASSGFPGQRQEQYF,TGTGCCAGCAGTGGGTTCCCGGGACAGCGACAGGAGCAGTACTTC
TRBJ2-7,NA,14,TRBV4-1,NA,CASSQAEQGYEQYF,TGCGCCAGCAGCCAAGCAGAGCAGGGTTACGAGCAGTACTTC
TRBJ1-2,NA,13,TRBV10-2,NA,CASSVGGNYGYTF,TGCGCCAGCAGTGTCGGGGGGAACTATGGCTACACCTTC
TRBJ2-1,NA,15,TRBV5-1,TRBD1,CASTQGGTGDNEQFF,TGCGCCAGCACCCAAGGCGGGACAGGGGACAATGAGCAGTTCTTC
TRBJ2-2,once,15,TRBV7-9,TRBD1,CASSSITGAAGELFF,TGTGCCAGCAGCTCAATCACAGGGGCTGCCGGGGAGCTGTTTTTT
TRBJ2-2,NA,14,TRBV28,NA,CASSLGGSSGELFF,TGTGCCAGCAGTTTAGGGGGGTCCTCCGGGGAGCTGTTTTTT
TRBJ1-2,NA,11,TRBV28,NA,CASSGQKGYTF,TGTGCCAGCAGTGGACAAAAGGGCTACACCTTC
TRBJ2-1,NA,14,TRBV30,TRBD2,CACQLAGVYNEQFF,TGTGCCTGCCAACTAGCGGGGGTTTACAATGAGCAGTTCTTC